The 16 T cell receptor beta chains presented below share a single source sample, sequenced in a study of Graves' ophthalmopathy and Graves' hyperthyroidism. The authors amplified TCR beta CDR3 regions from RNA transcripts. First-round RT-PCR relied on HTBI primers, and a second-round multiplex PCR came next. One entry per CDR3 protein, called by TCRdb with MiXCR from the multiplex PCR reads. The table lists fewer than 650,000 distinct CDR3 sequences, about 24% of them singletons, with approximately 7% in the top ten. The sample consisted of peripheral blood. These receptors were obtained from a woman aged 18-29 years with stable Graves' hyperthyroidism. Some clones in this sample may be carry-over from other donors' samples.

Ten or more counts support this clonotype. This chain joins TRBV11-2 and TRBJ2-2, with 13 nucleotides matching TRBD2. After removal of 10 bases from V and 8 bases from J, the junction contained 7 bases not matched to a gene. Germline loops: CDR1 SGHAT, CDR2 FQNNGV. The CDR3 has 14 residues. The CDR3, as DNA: TGTGCCACCTCGGGACTAGCGGGACGGGGGGAGCTGTTTTTT. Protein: CATSGLAGRGELFF.

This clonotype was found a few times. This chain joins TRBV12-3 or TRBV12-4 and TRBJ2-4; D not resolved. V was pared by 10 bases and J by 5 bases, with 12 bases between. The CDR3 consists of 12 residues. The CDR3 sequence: CAIKNSQNIQYF. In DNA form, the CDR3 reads TGTGCCATCAAAAACTCCCAAAACATTCAGTACTTC.

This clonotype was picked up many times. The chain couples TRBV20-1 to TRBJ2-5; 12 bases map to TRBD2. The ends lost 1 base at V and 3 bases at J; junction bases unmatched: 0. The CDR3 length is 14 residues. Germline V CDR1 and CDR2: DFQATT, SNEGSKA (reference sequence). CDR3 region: CSARGTSGKETQYF. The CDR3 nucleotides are TGCAGTGCTAGAGGGACTAGCGGGAAAGAGACCCAGTACTTC.

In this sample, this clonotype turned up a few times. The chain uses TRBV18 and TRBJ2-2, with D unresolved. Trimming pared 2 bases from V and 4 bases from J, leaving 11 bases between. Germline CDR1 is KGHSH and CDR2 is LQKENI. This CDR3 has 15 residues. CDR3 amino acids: CASSPSGPGTGELFF. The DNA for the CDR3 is TGTGCCAGCTCACCATCTGGCCCGGGCACCGGGGAGCTGTTTTTT.

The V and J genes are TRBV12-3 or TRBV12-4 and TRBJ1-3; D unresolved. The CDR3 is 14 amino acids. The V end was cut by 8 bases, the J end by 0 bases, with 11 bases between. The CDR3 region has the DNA TGTGCCAGCCAATACGGTCCCTCTGGAAACACCATATATTTT. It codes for CASQYGPSGNTIYF.

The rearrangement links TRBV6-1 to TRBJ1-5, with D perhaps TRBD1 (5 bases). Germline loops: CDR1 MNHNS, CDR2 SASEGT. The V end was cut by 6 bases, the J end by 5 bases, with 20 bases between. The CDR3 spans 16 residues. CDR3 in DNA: TGTGCCAGCAGAAGAGTGGGACGGCGAGACTATCAGCCCCAGCATTTT. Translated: CASRRVGRRDYQPQHF.

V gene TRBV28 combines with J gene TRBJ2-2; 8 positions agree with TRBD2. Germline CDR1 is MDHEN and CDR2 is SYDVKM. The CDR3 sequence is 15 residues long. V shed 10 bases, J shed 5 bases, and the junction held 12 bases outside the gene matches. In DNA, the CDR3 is TGTGCCACCTCGGGGGGGGCGTTTCGGACCGGGGAGCTGTTTTTT. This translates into CATSGGAFRTGELFF.

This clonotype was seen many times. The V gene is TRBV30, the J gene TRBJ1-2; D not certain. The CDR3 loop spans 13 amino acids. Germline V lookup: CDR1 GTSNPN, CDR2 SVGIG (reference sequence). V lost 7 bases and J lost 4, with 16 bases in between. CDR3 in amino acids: CASVRGGGYGYTF. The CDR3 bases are TGTGCCTCAGTCCGTGGTGGAGGCTATGGCTACACCTTC.

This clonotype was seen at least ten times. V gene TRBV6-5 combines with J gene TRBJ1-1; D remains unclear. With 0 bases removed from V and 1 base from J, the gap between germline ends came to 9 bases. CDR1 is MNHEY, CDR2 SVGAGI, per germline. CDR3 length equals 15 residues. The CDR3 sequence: CASSYSTGWNTEAFF. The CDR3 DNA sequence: TGTGCCAGCAGTTACTCGACGGGCTGGAACACTGAAGCTTTCTTT.

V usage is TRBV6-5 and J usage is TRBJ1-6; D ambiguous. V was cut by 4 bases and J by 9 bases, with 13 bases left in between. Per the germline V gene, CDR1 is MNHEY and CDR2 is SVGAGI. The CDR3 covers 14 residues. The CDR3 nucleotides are TGTGCCAGCAGTTCCTTTTATGGCCTTTCACCCCTCCACTTT. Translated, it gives CASSSFYGLSPLHF.

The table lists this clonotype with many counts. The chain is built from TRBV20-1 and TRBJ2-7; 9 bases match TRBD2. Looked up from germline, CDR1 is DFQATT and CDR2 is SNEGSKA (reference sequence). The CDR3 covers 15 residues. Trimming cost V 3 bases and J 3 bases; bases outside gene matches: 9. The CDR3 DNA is TGCAGTGCTAGGACTAGCGGACACTCACGCTACGAGCAGTACTTC. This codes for CSARTSGHSRYEQYF.

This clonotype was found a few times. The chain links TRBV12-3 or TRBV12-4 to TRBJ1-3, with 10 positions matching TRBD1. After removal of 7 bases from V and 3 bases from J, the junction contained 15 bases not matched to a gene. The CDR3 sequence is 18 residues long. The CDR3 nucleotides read TGTGCCAGCACCAAGGGACAGGGGAGATTTGCTGGTGGAAACACCATATATTTT. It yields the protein CASTKGQGRFAGGNTIYF.

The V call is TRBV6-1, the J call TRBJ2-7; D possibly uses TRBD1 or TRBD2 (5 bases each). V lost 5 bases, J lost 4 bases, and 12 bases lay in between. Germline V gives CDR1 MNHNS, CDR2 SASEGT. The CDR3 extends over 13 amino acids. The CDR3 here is CASSRIGTYEQYF. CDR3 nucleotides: TGTGCCAGCAGTAGGATAGGGACGTACGAGCAGTACTTC.

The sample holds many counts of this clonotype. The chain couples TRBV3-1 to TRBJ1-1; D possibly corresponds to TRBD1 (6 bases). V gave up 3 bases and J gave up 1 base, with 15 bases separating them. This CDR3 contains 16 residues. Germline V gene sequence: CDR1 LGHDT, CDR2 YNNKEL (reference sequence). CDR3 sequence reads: CASSHTTGTQNTEAFF. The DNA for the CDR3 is TGTGCCAGCAGCCATACAACCGGGACACAGAACACTGAAGCTTTCTTT.

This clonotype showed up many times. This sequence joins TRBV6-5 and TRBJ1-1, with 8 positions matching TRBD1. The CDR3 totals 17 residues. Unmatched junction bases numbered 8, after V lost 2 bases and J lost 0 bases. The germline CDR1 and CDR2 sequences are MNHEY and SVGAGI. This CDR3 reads CASSYVSTGALNTEAFF. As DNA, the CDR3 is TGTGCCAGCAGTTACGTGTCGACAGGGGCCCTGAACACTGAAGCTTTCTTT.

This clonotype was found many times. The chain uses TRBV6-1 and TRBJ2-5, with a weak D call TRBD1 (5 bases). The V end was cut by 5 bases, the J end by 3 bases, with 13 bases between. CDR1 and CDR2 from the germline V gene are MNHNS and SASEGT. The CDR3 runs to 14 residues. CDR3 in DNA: TGTGCCAGCAGTCCTTACGACAGAGAAGAGACCCAGTACTTC. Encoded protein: CASSPYDREETQYF.